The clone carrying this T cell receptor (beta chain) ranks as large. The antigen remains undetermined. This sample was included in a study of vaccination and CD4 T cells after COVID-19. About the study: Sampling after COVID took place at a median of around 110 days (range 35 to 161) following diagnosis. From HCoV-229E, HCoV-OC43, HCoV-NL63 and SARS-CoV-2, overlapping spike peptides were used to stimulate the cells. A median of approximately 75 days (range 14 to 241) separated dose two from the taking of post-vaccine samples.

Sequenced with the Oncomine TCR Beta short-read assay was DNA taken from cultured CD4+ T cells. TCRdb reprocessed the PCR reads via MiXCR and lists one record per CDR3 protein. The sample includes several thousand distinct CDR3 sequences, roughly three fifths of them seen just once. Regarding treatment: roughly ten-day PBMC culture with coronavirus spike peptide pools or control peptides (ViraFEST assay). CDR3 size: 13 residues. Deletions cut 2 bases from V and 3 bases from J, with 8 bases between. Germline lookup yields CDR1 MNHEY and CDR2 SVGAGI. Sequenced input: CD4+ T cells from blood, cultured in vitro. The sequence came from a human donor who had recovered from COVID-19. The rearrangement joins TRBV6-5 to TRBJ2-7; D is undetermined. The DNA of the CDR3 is TGTGCCAGCAGTTACCGGCTCGGCTACGAGCAGTACTTC. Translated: CASSYRLGYEQYF.